This paragraph reports one T cell receptor (beta chain). Its binding antigen is unknown. Nothing much larger sits one base from this clone, and base qualities are not available. V is reduced by 0 bases and J by 3 bases, leaving a spacing of 8 bases between them. Via the germline V gene, CDR1 is SGHRS and CDR2 YFSETQ. Reading from cysteine to phenylalanine, the CDR3 counts 14 amino acids. CDR3 DNA is the only sequence kept; it has 42 bases, read in frame from the first base. Patients with a history of autoimmune disease or receiving systemic immunosuppression were excluded from the trial. In every dose cohort, peripheral blood was drawn for TCR sequencing at baseline, cycle 4 day 1, and cycle 7 day 1. Samples were obtained from an open-label, multicenter, first-in-human phase I dose-escalation trial of ivuxolimab. Adults with locally advanced or metastatic melanoma, renal cell carcinoma, hepatocellular carcinoma or head and neck squamous cell carcinoma were enrolled in the trial. Before TCR sequencing, CD4+ T cells and CD8+ T cells were sorted from peripheral blood as separate populations.

This sample was included in a study of OX40 agonist ivuxolimab in advanced cancers. Study-wide context: Ivuxolimab was a fully human IgG2 agonistic monoclonal antibody targeting the costimulatory receptor OX40 (CD134). Intravenous ivuxolimab was administered to patients every 2 weeks at six dose levels: 0.01, 0.1, 0.3, 1.5, 3 and 10 mg/kg. Among the roughly 54 dose-escalation patients, 19 had hepatocellular carcinoma, approximately 15 melanoma, 9 renal cell carcinoma and 9 head and neck cancer. In the dose-escalation cohort, 82.7% of patients were male, and the mean age was approximately 55 years, with a range of roughly 23 to 85. Patients were allowed to have had prior anti-PD-1, anti-PD-L1 or anti-CTLA-4 therapy, and 30% to 40% of the dose-escalation patients had previously received checkpoint inhibitors. Partial responses were achieved by three dose-escalation patients, of whom one had hepatocellular carcinoma and two had cutaneous melanoma. The purpose of peripheral TCRbeta sequencing was to test whether ivuxolimab changed TCR sequence diversity and led to clonal T-cell expansion. The monotherapy dose-escalation portion (N of about 57 patients) of the phase I ivuxolimab trial is reported in the paper. Points the paper makes about the study in general: After ivuxolimab, expanded clones were on average more numerous among CD8+ T cells than among CD4+ T cells. Antigen specificity was not determined for the clonally expanded peripheral T cells. Low levels of normalized T-cell clonal expansion were also shown by some nonresponding patients. At doses from 0.1 to 3.0 mg/kg, clonal expansion was seen in both CD4+ and CD8+ blood T cells between baseline and week 6. In the 0.1-3.0 mg/kg groups, partial responders were among the patients with the lowest normalized peripheral clonal expansion, particularly in CD8+ T cells.

To sequence the TCRbeta CDR3 region, genomic DNA was isolated from the sorted cells. The immunoSEQ Assay was used for sequencing of TCRbeta CDR3 regions. Not all clones reach the TCRdb copy of this immuneACCESS table, which keeps in-frame sequences only. Checked studies attribute under half of the gap to unresolved V genes and leave the rest unexplained. Within this sample are about 82,000 clones, with more than 85% of them counted one time only. The ten largest clonotypes hold under 3% of the sample. The sequence came from an adult with an advanced solid tumor such as melanoma, head and neck, liver or kidney cancer. The source material was CD4+ or CD8+ T cells sorted from blood, sampled in a trial of the OX40 agonist ivuxolimab. The rearranged chain carries TRBV5-1 and TRBJ2-3; too little of a D gene remains to name it. The CDR3 reads CASSLGYSTDTQYF. The bases read TGCGCCAGCAGCTTGGGGTACTCGACAGATACGCAGTATTTT.